Listed below are T cell receptor beta chains from one sample, sequenced in a study of T cells in Graves' hyperthyroidism and ophthalmopathy. Each CDR3 protein gets one entry after TCRdb re-called the multiplex PCR reads with MiXCR. The sample lists hundreds of thousands of distinct CDR3 sequences; roughly 45% were seen once. Input material: peripheral blood or thyroid tissue (not recorded which). The receptors originated from an adult man with Graves' disease, either hyperthyroidism or ophthalmopathy (not recorded which). CDR3s include the opening cysteine and the closing phenylalanine or tryptophan. Each record gives: J gene, V gene, D gene, clone size, CDR3 DNA, CDR3 protein. A D gene is named only where the DNA matches it firmly. Size tells how often a clone was seen (once, few, many) or the class of an expanded clone, and some rows leave it out.

>TRBJ1-2|TRBV7-9|.|.
TGTGCCAGCAGTTACTCAGCGGCGGCAGATTATGGCTACACCTTC
CASSYSAAADYGYTF
>TRBJ1-5|TRBV20-1|TRBD1|few
TGCAGTGCTAGCAGGACAGGGAATCAGCCCCAGCATTTT
CSASRTGNQPQHF
>TRBJ2-7|TRBV20-1|TRBD2|many
TGCAGTGCTAGAGACTTAGCGGGATACTACGAGCAGTACTTC
CSARDLAGYYEQYF
>TRBJ1-1|TRBV29-1|.|.
TGCAGCGTAGCCGGGGGAGGAATGAACACTGAAGCTTTCTTT
CSVAGGGMNTEAFF
>TRBJ2-7|TRBV20-1|TRBD2|.
TGCAGTGCTAGGCTCCCTGGAGCGGGGGTCCCCTACGAGCAGTACTTC
CSARLPGAGVPYEQYF
>TRBJ1-3|TRBV2|TRBD1|.
TGTGCCAGCAGCCAGACAGGGAAATACACCATATATTTT
CASSQTGKYTIYF
>TRBJ1-1|TRBV6-5|.|.
TGTGCCAGCAGTTACTCCGGCGGGTACAAGAACACTGAAGCTTTCTTT
CASSYSGGYKNTEAFF
>TRBJ1-1|TRBV25-1|TRBD1|.
TGTGCCAGCAGCTGGGACAGGGTAAACACTGAAGCTTTCTTT
CASSWDRVNTEAFF
>TRBJ1-2|TRBV11-2|TRBD1|few
TGTGCCAGCAGCCCAGACAGGGTTTCCTATGGCTACACCTTC
CASSPDRVSYGYTF
>TRBJ2-5|TRBV24-1|TRBD2|many
TGTGCCACCGGGACTAGCGGGAGTGAGACCCAGTACTTC
CATGTSGSETQYF
>TRBJ2-7|TRBV7-6|.|.
TGTGCCAGCAGCTTAGCGCCCCACTACGAGCAGTACTTC
CASSLAPHYEQYF
>TRBJ2-7|TRBV7-2|TRBD1|.
TGTGCCAGCAGCGGACAGGCCTTAGCAGCCTACGAGCAGTACTTC
CASSGQALAAYEQYF
>TRBJ1-1|TRBV10-3|.|.
TGTGCCATCAGTGAGTCGGGCAAGGGAGCTTTCTTT
CAISESGKGAFF
>TRBJ1-4|TRBV7-9|.|.
TGTGCCAGCCGCCTAGCCGGGACTAATGAAAAACTGTTTTTT
CASRLAGTNEKLFF
>TRBJ1-2|TRBV25-1|TRBD1|.
TGTGCCAGCAGTGTGGGACAGCGGGGCTACACCTTC
CASSVGQRGYTF
>TRBJ1-2|TRBV6-5|.|.
TGTGCCAGCAGTTACACTCCAGGGATGAGCTACACCTTC
CASSYTPGMSYTF
>TRBJ1-5|TRBV29-1|.|.
TGCAGCGTTGTGTGGGATAGCAATCAGCCCCAGCATTTT
CSVVWDSNQPQHF
>TRBJ1-6|TRBV7-8|.|.
TGTGCCAGCAGCTTGAGGGGGGCGACTTCACCCCTCCACTTT
CASSLRGATSPLHF
>TRBJ1-1|TRBV10-3|.|.
TGTGCCATCAGTTATGACCGGCTCACCGAAGCTTTCTTT
CAISYDRLTEAFF
>TRBJ1-4|TRBV12-3/TRBV12-4|TRBD1|few
TGTGCCAGCAGTTTAGCTCGGGACAGGGCTGAAAAACTGTTTTTT
CASSLARDRAEKLFF
>TRBJ2-1|TRBV2|TRBD1|.
TGTGCCAGCAGTGAATTCAGACAGGGCCCTTACAATGAGCAGTTCTTC
CASSEFRQGPYNEQFF
>TRBJ2-7|TRBV20-1|.|.
TGCAGTGCTGTGACAGGAGGGCCCTACGAGCAGTACTTC
CSAVTGGPYEQYF
>TRBJ1-1|TRBV15|.|many
TGTGCCACCAGCAGAGCTGGGGTGGGCACTGAAGCTTTCTTT
CATSRAGVGTEAFF
>TRBJ1-1|TRBV5-1|.|few
TGCGCCAGCGCACGATTTATGAACACTGAAGCTTTCTTT
CASARFMNTEAFF
>TRBJ1-5|TRBV9|.|many
TGTGCCAGCAGCCCCAAAGGGAGGGGGCCCCAGCATTTT
CASSPKGRGPQHF
>TRBJ1-5|TRBV20-1|TRBD1|.
TGCAGTGCTAGCCGGGACAGCTACGAGCATTTT
CSASRDSYEHF
>TRBJ1-1|TRBV29-1|.|many
TGCAGCGTTGAAGATCAGCCCACTGAAGCTTTCTTT
CSVEDQPTEAFF
>TRBJ1-5|TRBV5-1|.|few
TGCGCCAGCAGCTTAGAGGGGTATCAGCCCCAGCATTTT
CASSLEGYQPQHF
>TRBJ1-1|TRBV5-1|.|many
TGCGCCAGCCGGGACAACACTGAAGCTTTCTTT
CASRDNTEAFF
>TRBJ2-2|TRBV12-3/TRBV12-4|.|few
TGTGCCAGCAGCCTCCGGGACGCCTCGAACACCGGGGAGCTGTTTTTT
CASSLRDASNTGELFF
>TRBJ1-1|TRBV10-3|.|.
TGTGCCATTAAGGGGTCAAACACTGAAGCTTTCTTT
CAIKGSNTEAFF
>TRBJ2-5|TRBV15|TRBD2|.
TGTGCCACCAGCAGCCAAGCGGGGACCACCCAGTACTTC
CATSSQAGTTQYF
>TRBJ1-1|TRBV29-1|TRBD1|.
TGCAGCGTAAGGCAGGGGGCGACGTTTAACACTGAAGCTTTCTTT
CSVRQGATFNTEAFF
>TRBJ1-1|TRBV25-1|TRBD1|.
TGTGCCAGCAGTGCGGTACAGGGGTTGAGCACTGAAGCTTTCTTT
CASSAVQGLSTEAFF
>TRBJ1-5|TRBV29-1|.|many
TGCAGCGTTGTTTCTTCGGGGGTACGGCCCCAGCATTTT
CSVVSSGVRPQHF
>TRBJ1-2|TRBV2|.|.
TGCGCCAGCAGCCAAAGCTCTAGGACAGTCGCCTATGGCTACACCTTC
CASSQSSRTVAYGYTF
>TRBJ1-4|TRBV28|.|few
TGTGCCAGCAGGCAGGGCGGTGAGGAAAAACTGTTTTTT
CASRQGGEEKLFF
>TRBJ1-6|TRBV2|TRBD1|.
TGTGCCAGCAGTCCACCCCGGGACAGCGTCTTTAGTTCACCCCTCCACTTT
CASSPPRDSVFSSPLHF
>TRBJ1-5|TRBV2|TRBD1|many
TGTGCCAGCAGGAAGACAGGGGACAATCAGCCCCAGCATTTT
CASRKTGDNQPQHF
>TRBJ2-2|TRBV5-4|TRBD2|.
TGTGCCAGCAGCTTGGACGGGGGGGCTGTAGTCGGGGAGCTGTTTTTT
CASSLDGGAVVGELFF
>TRBJ1-5|TRBV24-1|.|many
TGTGCCACCAGTGCAGGACAGAATAGCAATCAGCCCCAGCATTTT
CATSAGQNSNQPQHF
>TRBJ2-5|TRBV20-1|.|few
TGCAGTGCCTCAGGAGGGGGGCGGCGAGTTCTTCAAGAGACCCAGTACTTC
CSASGGGRRVLQETQYF
>TRBJ1-1|TRBV5-1|TRBD1|.
TGCGCCAGCGGATCCTCAGGGGGAACCACTGAAGCTTTCTTT
CASGSSGGTTEAFF
>TRBJ1-2|TRBV5-1|.|few
TGCGCCAGCAGCTTGGGCGATGTCACCACTTCGCCGCATTTC
CASSLGDVTTSPHF
>TRBJ2-7|TRBV5-1|.|.
TGCGCCAGCAGCTCGAGGGCGGGATTTGACTACGAGCAGTACTTC
CASSSRAGFDYEQYF
>TRBJ2-7|TRBV29-1|TRBD2|few
TGCAGCGTTCGGACTAGCGGGAGGTCCTTCTCCTACGAGCAGTACTTC
CSVRTSGRSFSYEQYF
>TRBJ2-7|TRBV7-8|TRBD1|.
TGTGCCAGCGTTGAGGGGACAGGGATCTACGAGCAGTACTTC
CASVEGTGIYEQYF
>TRBJ1-5|TRBV7-9|.|few
TGTGCCAGCAGTTGGGGAAGAAAGCCCCAGCATTTT
CASSWGRKPQHF